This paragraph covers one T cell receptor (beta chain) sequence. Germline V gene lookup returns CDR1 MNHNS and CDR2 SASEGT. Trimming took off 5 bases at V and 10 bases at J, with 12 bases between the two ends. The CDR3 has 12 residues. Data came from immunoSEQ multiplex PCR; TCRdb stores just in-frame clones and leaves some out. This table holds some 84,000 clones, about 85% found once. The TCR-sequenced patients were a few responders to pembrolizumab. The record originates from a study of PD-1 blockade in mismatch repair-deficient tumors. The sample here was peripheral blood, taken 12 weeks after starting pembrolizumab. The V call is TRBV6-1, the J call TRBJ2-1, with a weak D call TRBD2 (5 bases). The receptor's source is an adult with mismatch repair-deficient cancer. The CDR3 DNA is TGTGCCAGCAGTCTAGGAGGTCGGGAGCAGTTCTTC. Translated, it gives CASSLGGREQFF.